This passage covers 24 T cell receptor beta chains from one sample sequenced in a study of cytomegalovirus exposure and HLA in healthy donors. Amplification used 60 Vbeta primers and 13 Jbeta primers. Profiling relied on immunoSEQ multiplex PCR, and the TCRdb table lists in-frame clones only, not all of them. Of over 30,000 clones listed, just over 85% were seen once; the top ten hold approximately 10%. What was sequenced was PBMCs. The receptor set was obtained from a woman in her 40s in good health and CMV-seropositive.

The chain couples TRBV9 to TRBJ2-3, with 12 bases identical to TRBD2. The germline CDR1 and CDR2 sequences are SGDLS and YYNGEE. V trimming: 3 bases; J trimming: 5 bases; junction bases outside the gene matches: 10. The CDR3 covers 17 residues. Here the CDR3 reads CASSAVRLAGGQDTQYF. In DNA, the CDR3 is TGTGCCAGCAGCGCGGTCCGTCTAGCGGGGGGGCAAGATACGCAGTATTTT.

The V and J genes are TRBV9 and TRBJ1-2; 7 bases align to TRBD1. Trimming at V came to 0 bases and at J to 5 bases, leaving 4 bases not matched to a gene. Germline lookup yields CDR1 SGDLS and CDR2 YYNGEE. This CDR3 has 14 amino acids. The CDR3, as DNA: TGTGCCAGCAGCGTAGGAGGGGGCGATTATGGCTACACCTTC. It yields the protein CASSVGGGDYGYTF.

The rearrangement links TRBV5-6 to TRBJ1-1; 8 bases line up with TRBD1. The CDR3 is made up of 14 amino acids. Germline-derived CDR1 and CDR2 are SGHDT and YYEEEE. V gave up 4 bases and J gave up 4 bases; unmatched junction bases: 6. The CDR3 DNA reads TGTGCCAGCAGCCCCTCACAGGGGGTCACTGAAGCTTTCTTT. Translation: CASSPSQGVTEAFF. The complete variable domain, with remaining parts taken from reference TRBV5-6 and TRBJ1-1, reads DAGVTQSPTHLIKTRGQQVTLRCSPKSGHDTVSWYQQALGQGPQFIFQYYEEEERQRGNFPDRFSGHQFPNYSSELNVNALLLGDSALYLCASSPSQGVTEAFFGQGTRLTVV.

The rearrangement joins TRBV7-2 to TRBJ2-3; D ambiguous. This CDR3 has 12 residues. CDR1 SGHTA and CDR2 FQGNSA come from the germline V gene. V lost 4 bases, J lost 2 bases, and 4 bases lay in between. The CDR3 spells CASSSFTDTQYF. Written as DNA, the CDR3 is TGTGCCAGCAGCTCGTTCACAGATACGCAGTATTTT.

The chain recombines TRBV9 with TRBJ2-5, with TRBD1 as a possible D gene (6 bases). Germline values: CDR1 SGDLS, CDR2 YYNGEE. The germline V and J ends were trimmed by 0 bases and 9 bases, with 12 bases remaining between them. CDR3 size: 13 residues. CDR3 amino acids: CASSVDISGAQYF. Here the CDR3 DNA reads TGTGCCAGCAGCGTAGATATTTCAGGGGCCCAGTACTTC.

The chain has TRBV19 and TRBJ2-7, with D possibly TRBD2 on 6 matching bases. CDR3 length: 15 residues. Germline V gives CDR1 LNHDA, CDR2 SQIVND (reference sequence). V lost 3 bases to trimming and J lost 5 bases, with 17 bases between them. CDR3 sequence: CASSISSGVSHEQYF. CDR3 coding DNA: TGTGCCAGTAGTATTAGTTCGGGGGTTTCCCACGAGCAGTACTTC.

This chain connects TRBV4-3 to TRBJ2-3; 7 positions agree with TRBD1. CDR1 and CDR2 (germline): LGHNA, YSLEER. CDR3 length equals 15 residues. The V segment lost 3 bases and the J segment 2 bases; nucleotides outside the gene matches: 5. The CDR3, as DNA: TGCGCCAGCAGCCAGGGGACAGCGGTCACAGATACGCAGTATTTT. It specifies CASSQGTAVTDTQYF.

The gene calls are TRBV5-4 and TRBJ2-3; 11 bases agree with TRBD2. The CDR3 has 15 residues. Trimming at V came to 5 bases and at J to 3 bases, leaving 5 bases not matched to a gene. From germline, CDR1 is SGHNT and CDR2 YYREEE (reference sequence). CDR3 DNA: TGTGCCAGCAGAGCACTAGCGGGGGTTACAGATACGCAGTATTTT. Translation: CASRALAGVTDTQYF.

The gene calls are TRBV7-9 and TRBJ1-1, with D possibly TRBD1 on 6 matching bases. The CDR3 runs 14 residues. Germline CDR1 SEHNR, CDR2 FQNEAQ (reference sequence). With 3 bases removed from V and 0 bases from J, the gap between germline ends came to 8 bases. This CDR3 is CASSLGHLNTEAFF. The CDR3 DNA is TGTGCCAGCAGCTTGGGACACCTGAACACTGAAGCTTTCTTT. The full variable domain, completed using reference TRBV7-9 and TRBJ1-1, is DTGVSQNPRHKITKRGQNVTFRCDPISEHNRLYWYRQTLGQGPEFLTYFQNEAQLEKSRLLSDRFSAERPKGSFSTLEIQRTEQGDSAMYLCASSLGHLNTEAFFGQGTRLTVV.

Written as DNA, the CDR3 is TGTGCCAGCAGTCGAGCGGGGGGACCCTACGAGCAGTACTTC. This gives the protein CASSRAGGPYEQYF. The rearrangement uses TRBV6-1 and TRBJ2-7, with 9 bases matching TRBD2. Germline V gives CDR1 MNHNS, CDR2 SASEGT. The V gene end was trimmed by 5 bases and the J gene end by 2 bases; junction bases not matched to a gene: 4. The CDR3 covers 14 residues.

This clone was observed a single time. V usage is TRBV6-1 and J usage is TRBJ2-7; no reliable D call. V was clipped by 6 bases and J by 5 bases, with 8 bases between them. The CDR3 spans 11 residues. Germline V CDR1 and CDR2: MNHNS, SASEGT. This chain's CDR3 is CASSRLDEQYF. CDR3 in DNA: TGTGCCAGCAGCAGACTGGACGAGCAGTACTTC.

This sequence joins TRBV11-2 and TRBJ2-3; D remains unclear. In germline, CDR1 is SGHAT, CDR2 FQNNGV. Trimming shortened V by 5 bases and J by 3 bases, and 6 bases separated the two germline ends. The CDR3 runs to 12 residues. The CDR3 nucleotides are TGTGCCAGCAGCCATCATACAGATACGCAGTATTTT. Translation: CASSHHTDTQYF.

This chain uses TRBV6-5 with TRBJ2-7; 9 bases are a match to TRBD1. The CDR3 is 15 amino acids. Germline CDR1 MNHEY, CDR2 SVGAGI. V lost 0 bases to trimming and J lost 2 bases; unmatched junction nucleotides: 2. The CDR3 spells CASSYSTGGTYEQYF. The CDR3, as DNA: TGTGCCAGCAGTTACTCGACAGGGGGTACCTACGAGCAGTACTTC.

The V gene is TRBV7-2, the J gene TRBJ2-7; the match to TRBD1 covers 8 bases. The CDR3 sequence is 15 residues long. With V trimmed by 0 bases and J by 4 bases, 5 bases remained unmatched. CDR1 is SGHTA and CDR2 is FQGNSA in the germline V gene. The CDR3, as DNA: TGTGCCAGCAGCTTAGCTGAAGGACAGGGATACGAGCAGTACTTC. This encodes CASSLAEGQGYEQYF.

The chain uses TRBV2 and TRBJ2-7; 9 bases fit TRBD1. This CDR3 contains 14 residues. The V segment lost 5 bases and the J segment 2 bases; nucleotides outside the gene matches: 4. The V gene's germline CDR1 is SNHLY and CDR2 FYNNEI. CDR3 residues: CASSTGQGAYEQYF. The CDR3 nucleotides read TGTGCCAGCAGTACGGGACAGGGCGCCTACGAGCAGTACTTC.

The chain carries TRBV25-1 and TRBJ2-3; D is perhaps TRBD2 (5 bases). The CDR3 is 16 residues long. Trimming stripped 4 bases from V and 3 bases from J, with 17 bases between. Germline CDR1 reads MGHDK; CDR2 reads SYGVNS. The CDR3 DNA reads TGTGCCAGCAGTGCGGGATGGGTGGGGAGAACAGATACGCAGTATTTT. Translated: CASSAGWVGRTDTQYF.

The rearrangement links TRBV9 to TRBJ1-3, with D possibly matching TRBD1 (5 bases). CDR1 SGDLS and CDR2 YYNGEE come from the germline V gene. Trimming cost V 0 bases and J 8 bases, with 18 bases left between them. The CDR3 totals 16 residues. CDR3: CASSVAAAGLGDTIYF. CDR3 DNA: TGTGCCAGCAGCGTAGCTGCTGCAGGGCTAGGGGACACCATATATTTT.

The V gene is TRBV9, the J gene TRBJ1-1; D gene unclear. CDR1 SGDLS and CDR2 YYNGEE come from the germline V gene. The CDR3 loop spans 15 amino acids. Trimming took off 0 bases at V and 8 bases at J, with 17 bases between the two ends. The DNA for the CDR3 is TGTGCCAGCAGCGTAGATGCTGTTACTAGAGGAGAAGCTTTCTTT. This translates into CASSVDAVTRGEAFF.

The V call is TRBV4-1, the J call TRBJ2-6; 8 bases line up with TRBD2. J lost 4 bases, V lost 6 bases, and 5 bases had no gene match. This CDR3 comprises 15 residues. CDR1 is MGHRA and CDR2 is YSYEKL in the germline V gene. The CDR3 is CASRPGGVGANVLTF. The CDR3 bases are TGCGCCAGCAGACCCGGGGGGGTCGGGGCCAACGTCCTGACTTTC.

The rearrangement uses TRBV6-5 and TRBJ1-4; the D gene is possibly TRBD1 (5 bases). The CDR3 runs to 13 residues. V gave up 4 bases and J gave up 7 bases, with 10 bases separating them. Germline CDR1 reads MNHEY; CDR2 reads SVGAGI. As DNA, the CDR3 is TGTGCCAGCAGTTTCAGGGTTGGTGAAAAACTGTTTTTT. Amino acid sequence: CASSFRVGEKLFF.

The V and J genes are TRBV7-9 and TRBJ2-1, with 9 bases aligning to TRBD1. CDR1 and CDR2 (germline): SEHNR, FQNEAQ (reference sequence). The V segment lost 6 bases and the J segment 6 bases; nucleotides outside the gene matches: 15. The CDR3 is made up of 17 amino acids. The CDR3 DNA is TGTGCCAGCAGAGGGAGATCCGGGACAGGGAGCCCCAATGAGCAGTTCTTC. The encoded protein is CASRGRSGTGSPNEQFF. Full variable domain (outside the CDR3, taken from reference TRBV7-9 and TRBJ2-1): DTGVSQNPRHKITKRGQNVTFRCDPISEHNRLYWYRQTLGQGPEFLTYFQNEAQLEKSRLLSDRFSAERPKGSFSTLEIQRTEQGDSAMYLCASRGRSGTGSPNEQFFGPGTRLTVL.

This chain joins TRBV18 and TRBJ1-5; D not certain. This CDR3 region has 15 residues. Germline-derived CDR1 and CDR2 are KGHSH and LQKENI. V lost 2 bases and J 0 bases, leaving 8 bases between the germline ends. The CDR3 DNA reads as TGTGCCAGCTCACCATTCGGTAATAGCAATCAGCCCCAGCATTTT. Protein product: CASSPFGNSNQPQHF. Using reference TRBV18 and TRBJ1-5 for the parts outside the CDR3, the full variable domain is NAGVMQNPRHLVRRRGQEARLRCSPMKGHSHVYWYRQLPEEGLKFMVYLQKENIIDESGMPKERFSAEFPKEGPSILRIQQVVRGDSAAYFCASSPFGNSNQPQHFGDGTRLSIL.

This sequence joins TRBV10-3 and TRBJ2-5, with 16 bases that match TRBD2. CDR3 length equals 17 residues. The junction had 3 bases not matched to a gene; V was cut back by 0 bases and J by 5 bases. Germline V CDR1 and CDR2: ENHRY, SYGVKD. The CDR3 coding sequence is TGTGCCATCAGTGAGTCGGGACTAGCGGGGGGGCTGGAGACCCAGTACTTC. Protein product: CAISESGLAGGLETQYF.

The chain links TRBV7-2 to TRBJ1-2; 10 bases are shared with TRBD1. Germline loops: CDR1 SGHTA, CDR2 FQGNSA. The V and J ends lost 4 bases and 8 bases, in that order; junction bases with no gene match: 7. The CDR3 contains 14 residues. The CDR3 sequence: CASSSTGQGNGYTF. DNA of the CDR3: TGTGCCAGCAGCTCGACGGGACAGGGGAACGGCTACACCTTC.